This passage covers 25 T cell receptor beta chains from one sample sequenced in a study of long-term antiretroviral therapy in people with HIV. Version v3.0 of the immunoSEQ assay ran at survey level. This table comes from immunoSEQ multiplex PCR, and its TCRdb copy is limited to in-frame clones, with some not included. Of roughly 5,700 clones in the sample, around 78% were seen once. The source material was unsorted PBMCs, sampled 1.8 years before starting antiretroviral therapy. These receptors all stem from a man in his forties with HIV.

CDR3 DNA: TGTGCCAGCAGCCGAACTAGCGGGATCACAGATACGCAGTATTTT. This gives the protein CASSRTSGITDTQYF. The chain joins TRBV5-4 to TRBJ2-3, with TRBD2 identical over 10 bases. This CDR3 region has 15 residues. Germline CDR1 reads SGHNT; CDR2 reads YYREEE (reference sequence). V was clipped by 4 bases and J by 2 bases; unmatched bases: 4.

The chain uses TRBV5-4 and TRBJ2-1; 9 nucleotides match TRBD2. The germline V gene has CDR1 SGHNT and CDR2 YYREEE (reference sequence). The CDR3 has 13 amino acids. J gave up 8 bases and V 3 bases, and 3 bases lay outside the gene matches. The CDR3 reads CASSSGLADEQFF. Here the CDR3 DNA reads TGTGCCAGCAGCTCGGGACTAGCAGATGAGCAGTTCTTC.

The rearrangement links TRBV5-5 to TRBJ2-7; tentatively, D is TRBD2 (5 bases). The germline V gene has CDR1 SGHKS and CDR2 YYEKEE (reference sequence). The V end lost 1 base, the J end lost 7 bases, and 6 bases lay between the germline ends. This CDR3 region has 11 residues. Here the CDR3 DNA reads TGTGCCAGCAGCTTGACGGGGGAGCAGTACTTC. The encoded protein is CASSLTGEQYF.

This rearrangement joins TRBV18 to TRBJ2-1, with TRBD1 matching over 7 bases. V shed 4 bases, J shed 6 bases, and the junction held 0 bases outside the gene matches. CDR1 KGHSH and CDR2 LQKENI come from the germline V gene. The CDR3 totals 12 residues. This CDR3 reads CASSRQGNEQFF. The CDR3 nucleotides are TGTGCCAGCTCACGACAGGGCAATGAGCAGTTCTTC.

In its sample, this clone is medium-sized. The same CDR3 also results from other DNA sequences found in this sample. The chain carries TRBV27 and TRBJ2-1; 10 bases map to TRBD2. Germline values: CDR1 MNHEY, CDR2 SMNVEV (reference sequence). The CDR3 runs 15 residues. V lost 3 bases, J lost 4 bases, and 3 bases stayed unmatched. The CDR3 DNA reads TGTGCCAGCAGTTTCCCTAGCGGGAGATACAATGAGCAGTTCTTC. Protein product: CASSFPSGRYNEQFF.

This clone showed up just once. The CDR3 spells CASAPTGLSEAFF. The CDR3 nucleotides are TGTGCTAGTGCCCCTACAGGGTTAAGTGAAGCTTTCTTT. J is TRBJ1-1 and V is TRBV12-5; the D gene is possibly TRBD1 (6 bases). The germline V and J ends were trimmed by 7 bases and 7 bases, with 16 bases remaining between them. Germline V gene lookup returns CDR1 LGHNT and CDR2 FRNRAP. This CDR3 has 13 amino acids.

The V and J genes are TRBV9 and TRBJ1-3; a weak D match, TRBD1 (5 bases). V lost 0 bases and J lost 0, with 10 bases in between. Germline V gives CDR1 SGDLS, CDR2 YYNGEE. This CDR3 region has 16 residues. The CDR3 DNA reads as TGTGCCAGCAGCGTAGCCAGGGTGGGCTCTGGAAACACCATATATTTT. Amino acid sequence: CASSVARVGSGNTIYF. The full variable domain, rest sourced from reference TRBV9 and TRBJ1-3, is DSGVTQTPKHLITATGQRVTLRCSPRSGDLSVYWYQQSLDQGLQFLIQYYNGEERAKGNILERFSAQQFPDLHSELNLSSLELGDSALYFCASSVARVGSGNTIYFGEGSWLTVV.

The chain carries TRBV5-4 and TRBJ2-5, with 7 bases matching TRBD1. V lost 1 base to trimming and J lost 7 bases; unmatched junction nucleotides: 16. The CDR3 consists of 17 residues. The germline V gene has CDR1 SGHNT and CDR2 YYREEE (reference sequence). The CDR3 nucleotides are TGTGCCAGCAGCTTGCGCTTACGGGACAGTTCGCGAGGGACCCAGTACTTC. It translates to CASSLRLRDSSRGTQYF.

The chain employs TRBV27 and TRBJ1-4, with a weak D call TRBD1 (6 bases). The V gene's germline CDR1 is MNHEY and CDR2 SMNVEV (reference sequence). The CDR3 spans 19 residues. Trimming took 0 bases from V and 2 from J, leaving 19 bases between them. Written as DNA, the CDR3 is TGTGCCAGCAGTTTATCGCCCAGGGGCCCAGGGTCCACTAATGAAAAACTGTTTTTT. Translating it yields CASSLSPRGPGSTNEKLFF.

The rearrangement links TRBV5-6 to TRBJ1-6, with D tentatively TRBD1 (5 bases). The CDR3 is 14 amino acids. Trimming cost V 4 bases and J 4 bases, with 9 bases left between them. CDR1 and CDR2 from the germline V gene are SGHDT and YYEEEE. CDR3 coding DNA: TGTGCCAGCAGCCTTGACAGTTATAATTCACCCCTCCACTTT. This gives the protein CASSLDSYNSPLHF.

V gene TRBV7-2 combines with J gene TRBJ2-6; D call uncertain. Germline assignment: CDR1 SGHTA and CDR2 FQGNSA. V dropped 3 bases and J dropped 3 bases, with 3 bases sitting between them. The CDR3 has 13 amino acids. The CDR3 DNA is TGTGCCAGCAGCTTCCTTGGGGCCAACGTCCTGACTTTC. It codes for CASSFLGANVLTF.

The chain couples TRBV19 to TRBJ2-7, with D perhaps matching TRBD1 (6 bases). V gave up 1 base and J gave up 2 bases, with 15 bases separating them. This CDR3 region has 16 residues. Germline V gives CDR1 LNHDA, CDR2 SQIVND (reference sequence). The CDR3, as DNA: TGTGCCAGTAGTATAGTATCAGGGGCGCGAGCCTACGAGCAGTACTTC. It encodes CASSIVSGARAYEQYF.

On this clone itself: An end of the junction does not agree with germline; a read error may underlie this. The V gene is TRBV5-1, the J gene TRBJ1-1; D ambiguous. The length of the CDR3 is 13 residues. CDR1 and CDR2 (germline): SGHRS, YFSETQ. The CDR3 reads CASRPTTNAEAFF. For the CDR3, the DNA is TGCGCCAGCAGACCGACAACGAACGCTGAAGCTTTCTTT.

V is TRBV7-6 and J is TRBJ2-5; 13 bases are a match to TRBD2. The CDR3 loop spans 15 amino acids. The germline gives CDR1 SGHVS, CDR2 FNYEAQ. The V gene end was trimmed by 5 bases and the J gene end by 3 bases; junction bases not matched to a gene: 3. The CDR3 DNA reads TGTGCCAGCAGCGCCGGGACTAGCGGGAAAGAGACCCAGTACTTC. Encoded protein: CASSAGTSGKETQYF.

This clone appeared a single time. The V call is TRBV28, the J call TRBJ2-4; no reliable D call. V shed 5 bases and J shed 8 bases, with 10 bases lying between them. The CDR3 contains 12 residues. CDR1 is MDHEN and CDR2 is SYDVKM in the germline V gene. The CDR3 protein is CASSARFDIQYF. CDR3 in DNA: TGTGCCAGCAGTGCCCGATTCGACATTCAGTACTTC.

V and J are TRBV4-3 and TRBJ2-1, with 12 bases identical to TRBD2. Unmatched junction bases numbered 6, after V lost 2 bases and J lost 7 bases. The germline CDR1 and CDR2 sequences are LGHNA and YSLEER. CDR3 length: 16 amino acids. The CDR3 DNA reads TGCGCCAGCAGCCAACCGACTAGCGGGAGAGGTAATGAGCAGTTCTTC. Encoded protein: CASSQPTSGRGNEQFF.

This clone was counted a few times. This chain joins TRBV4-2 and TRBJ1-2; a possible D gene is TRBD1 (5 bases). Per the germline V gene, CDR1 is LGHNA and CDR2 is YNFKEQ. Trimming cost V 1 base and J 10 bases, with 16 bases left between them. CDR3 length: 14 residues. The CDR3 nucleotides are TGTGCCAGCAGCCAAGTGGAGGGACTTAGAGACTACACCTTC. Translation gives CASSQVEGLRDYTF.

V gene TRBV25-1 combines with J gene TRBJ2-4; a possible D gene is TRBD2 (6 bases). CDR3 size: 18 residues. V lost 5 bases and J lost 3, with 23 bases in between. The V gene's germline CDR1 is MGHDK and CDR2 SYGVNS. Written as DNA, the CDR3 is TGTGCCAGCAGTCGGAGGGAATCCCTCGGCTATGGCAAAAACATTCAGTACTTC. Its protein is CASSRRESLGYGKNIQYF. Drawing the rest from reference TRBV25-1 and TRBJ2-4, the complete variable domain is EADIYQTPRYLVIGTGKKITLECSQTMGHDKMYWYQQDPGMELHLIHYSYGVNSTEKGDLSSESTVSRIRTEHFPLTLESARPSHTSQYLCASSRRESLGYGKNIQYFGAGTRLSVL.

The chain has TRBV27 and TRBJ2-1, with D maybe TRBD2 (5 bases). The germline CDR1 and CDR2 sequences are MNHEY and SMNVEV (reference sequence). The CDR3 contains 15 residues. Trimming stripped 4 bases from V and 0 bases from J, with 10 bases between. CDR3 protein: CASSSRRHSYNEQFF. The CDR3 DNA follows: TGTGCCAGCAGTTCTCGGAGGCACTCCTACAATGAGCAGTTCTTC.

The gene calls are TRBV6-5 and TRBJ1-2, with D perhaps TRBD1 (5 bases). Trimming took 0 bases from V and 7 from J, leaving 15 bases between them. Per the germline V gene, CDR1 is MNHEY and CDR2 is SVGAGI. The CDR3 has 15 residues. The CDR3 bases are TGTGCCAGCAGTTACTCCGTGGGACCCACAGGTGGCTACACCTTC. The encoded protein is CASSYSVGPTGGYTF.

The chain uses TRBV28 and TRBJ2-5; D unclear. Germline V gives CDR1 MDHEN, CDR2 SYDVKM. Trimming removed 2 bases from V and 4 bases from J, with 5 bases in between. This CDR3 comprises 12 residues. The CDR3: CASSLAVETQYF. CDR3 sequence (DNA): TGTGCCAGCAGTTTAGCGGTAGAGACCCAGTACTTC.

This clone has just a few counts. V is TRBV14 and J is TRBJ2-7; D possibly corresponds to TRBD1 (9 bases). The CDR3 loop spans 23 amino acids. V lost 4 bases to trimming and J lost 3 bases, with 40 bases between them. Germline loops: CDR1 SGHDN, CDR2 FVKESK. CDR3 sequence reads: CASSPPISPPGQGRSGSFYEQYF. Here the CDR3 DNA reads TGTGCCAGCAGCCCTCCCATTAGCCCCCCGGGACAGGGAAGGAGCGGGAGTTTCTACGAGCAGTACTTC.

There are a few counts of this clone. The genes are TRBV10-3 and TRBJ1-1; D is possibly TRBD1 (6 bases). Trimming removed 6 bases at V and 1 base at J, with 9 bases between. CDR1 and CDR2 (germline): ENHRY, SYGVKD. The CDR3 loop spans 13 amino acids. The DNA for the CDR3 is TGTGCCATCAGGGAACAGGGGAACACTGAAGCTTTCTTT. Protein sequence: CAIREQGNTEAFF.

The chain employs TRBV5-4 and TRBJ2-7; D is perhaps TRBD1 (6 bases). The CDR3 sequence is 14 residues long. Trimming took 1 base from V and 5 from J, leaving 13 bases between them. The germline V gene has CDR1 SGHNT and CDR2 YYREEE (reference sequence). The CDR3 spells CASSLPSGADEQYF. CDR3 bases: TGTGCCAGCAGCTTGCCGTCAGGGGCTGACGAGCAGTACTTC.

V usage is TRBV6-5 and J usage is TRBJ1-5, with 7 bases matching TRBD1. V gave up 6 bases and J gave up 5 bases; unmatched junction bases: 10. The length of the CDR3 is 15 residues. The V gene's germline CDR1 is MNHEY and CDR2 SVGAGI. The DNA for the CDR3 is TGTGCCAGCAGAAGACAGGGAATAGATCATCAGCCCCAGCATTTT. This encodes CASRRQGIDHQPQHF.